This record covers a single T cell receptor (beta chain). No antigen is known for it. This sample stems from a study of T cell responses to AZD1222 COVID-19 vaccine. The study, taken as a whole, reports: Most donors were white British, females outnumbered males, and clonal diversity was possibly underestimated. Reportedly, nearly half of unique spike TCRs recognized epitopes outside B.1.351/B.1.1.7 mutations.

The method was immunoSEQ multiplex PCR; TCRdb's version includes in-frame clones alone and lacks a portion of them. The sample yields roughly 160,000 clones, around 85% seen once. Germline V CDR1 and CDR2: SEHNR, FQNEAQ (reference sequence). V was cut by 5 bases and J by 4 bases, with 9 bases left in between. This CDR3 has 13 amino acids. Sequencing used peripheral blood, obtained 28 days after the second AZD1222 dose. This receptor was identified in an adult who received the AZD1222 COVID-19 vaccine. The chain has TRBV7-9 and TRBJ2-1; weak D call: TRBD1 (5 bases). The CDR3 loop is CASSPGSYNEQFF. DNA of the CDR3: TGTGCCAGCAGCCCAGGGTCGTACAATGAGCAGTTCTTC.